The 18 T cell receptor beta chains below come from one sample, sequenced in a study of PD-L1 blockade in urothelial cancer. Time point meaning: pretreatment peripheral blood. The method was immunoSEQ multiplex PCR; TCRdb's version includes in-frame clones alone and lacks a portion of them. The sample yields 40,000 or so clones, roughly 92% seen once. The sequences come from PBMCs, collected around atezolizumab (anti-PD-L1) treatment. All receptors derive from a woman aged 55-75 years with urothelial cancer.

The chain combines TRBV5-1 with TRBJ2-7; D is perhaps TRBD1 (5 bases). Germline values: CDR1 SGHRS, CDR2 YFSETQ. V was trimmed by 0 bases and J by 2 bases, leaving 15 bases between them. There are 16 residues in the CDR3. The DNA for the CDR3 is TGCGCCAGCAGCTTGGCCGGAGTAGGGGAAGCCTACGAGCAGTACTTC. Amino acid sequence: CASSLAGVGEAYEQYF.

The rearrangement joins TRBV27 to TRBJ2-2, with 11 positions matching TRBD2. The ends lost 6 bases at V and 5 bases at J; junction bases unmatched: 2. The CDR3 spans 14 residues. CDR1 and CDR2 from the germline V gene are MNHEY and SMNVEV (reference sequence). DNA for the CDR3: TGTGCCAGCAGCTGGACTAGCGGGACCGGGGAGCTGTTTTTT. Its translation is CASSWTSGTGELFF.

V gene TRBV5-1 combines with J gene TRBJ2-1; 10 nucleotides agree with TRBD2. This CDR3 region has 16 residues. Germline V lookup: CDR1 SGHRS, CDR2 YFSETQ. J gave up 9 bases and V 0 bases, and 9 bases lay outside the gene matches. CDR3 DNA sequence: TGCGCCAGCAGCTTGGTTCTAGCGGGAGTTTATGTTGAGCAGTTCTTC. It yields the protein CASSLVLAGVYVEQFF.

The rearrangement joins TRBV7-9 to TRBJ2-7, with TRBD2 matching 8 bases. CDR1 and CDR2 (germline): SEHNR, FQNEAQ (reference sequence). CDR3 length: 16 residues. The V gene end was trimmed by 5 bases and the J gene end by 0 bases; junction bases not matched to a gene: 9. CDR3 residues: CASSESPGGPSYEQYF. The CDR3 DNA reads TGTGCCAGCAGCGAAAGCCCGGGAGGGCCCTCCTACGAGCAGTACTTC.

Points on this clone: Different DNA sequences within this sample yield the same CDR3. V and J are TRBV18 and TRBJ1-2; 7 nucleotides align to TRBD1. The CDR3 is made up of 13 amino acids. The V segment lost 6 bases and the J segment 1 base; nucleotides outside the gene matches: 2. Germline values: CDR1 KGHSH, CDR2 LQKENI. The DNA for the CDR3 is TGTGCCAGCTCGCGGGACAGTAACTATGGCTACACCTTC. It translates to CASSRDSNYGYTF.

This chain uses TRBV5-4 with TRBJ2-5, with D uncertain. The CDR3 is made up of 11 amino acids. The ends were cut back, 9 bases at V and 5 bases at J, with 11 bases in the middle. Germline CDR1 reads SGHNT; CDR2 reads YYREEE (reference sequence). CDR3 bases: TGTGCCACCCACAGAACCGAGACCCAGTACTTC. It encodes CATHRTETQYF.

The rearrangement joins TRBV27 to TRBJ2-1, with 8 bases fitting TRBD2. The CDR3 is 16 amino acids. CDR1 MNHEY and CDR2 SMNVEV come from the germline V gene (reference sequence). V trimming: 6 bases; J trimming: 5 bases; junction bases outside the gene matches: 12. DNA of the CDR3: TGTGCCAGCAGCCGACGTACCGGGACTAGAAACAATGAGCAGTTCTTC. Translating it yields CASSRRTGTRNNEQFF.

The gene calls are TRBV28 and TRBJ1-1, with 11 nucleotides matching TRBD1. With 5 bases clipped from V and 7 bases from J, the junction kept 9 bases outside the gene matches. Germline values: CDR1 MDHEN, CDR2 SYDVKM. The CDR3 has 15 residues. The CDR3 DNA is TGTGCCAGCAGTCAAAGGACAGGGGGCGGTGGTGAAGCTTTCTTT. It translates to CASSQRTGGGGEAFF.

V gene TRBV28 combines with J gene TRBJ1-4, with 9 positions matching TRBD1. Germline-derived CDR1 and CDR2 are MDHEN and SYDVKM. The CDR3 has 15 amino acids. J gave up 7 bases and V 6 bases, and 9 bases lay outside the gene matches. The CDR3 loop is CASSSTGGYGEKLFF. DNA for the CDR3: TGTGCCAGCAGCTCAACAGGGGGCTACGGTGAAAAACTGTTTTTT.

The V call is TRBV7-6, the J call TRBJ1-2; 7 positions agree with TRBD1. V shed 5 bases and J 8 bases; nucleotides not matched to a gene: 14. The CDR3 runs to 15 residues. Germline lookup yields CDR1 SGHVS and CDR2 FNYEAQ. The CDR3 reads CASSPNSGQAGGYTF. The DNA of the CDR3 is TGTGCCAGCAGCCCTAACTCCGGACAGGCGGGAGGCTACACCTTC.

The rearrangement joins TRBV27 to TRBJ2-7; 8 bases match TRBD1. Germline values: CDR1 MNHEY, CDR2 SMNVEV (reference sequence). The CDR3 extends over 14 amino acids. The V gene end was trimmed by 3 bases and the J gene end by 6 bases; junction bases not matched to a gene: 7. CDR3 sequence reads: CASSLTGDGFEQYF. CDR3 in DNA: TGTGCCAGCAGTTTGACAGGGGATGGGTTCGAGCAGTACTTC.

The rearrangement uses TRBV28 and TRBJ1-1; 7 bases agree with TRBD1. Germline V gene lookup returns CDR1 MDHEN and CDR2 SYDVKM. This CDR3 contains 16 residues. Trimming took 2 bases from V and 1 from J; bases not matched to a gene: 7. The CDR3 loop reads CASSLLETGRNTEAFF. The CDR3 DNA is TGTGCCAGCAGTTTACTTGAGACAGGGAGGAACACTGAAGCTTTCTTT. Drawing the rest from reference TRBV28 and TRBJ1-1, the complete variable domain is DVKVTQSSRYLVKRTGEKVFLECVQDMDHENMFWYRQDPGLGLRLIYFSYDVKMKEKGDIPEGYSVSREKKERFSLILESASTNQTSMYLCASSLLETGRNTEAFFGQGTRLTVV.

The chain has TRBV23-1 and TRBJ2-7, with TRBD1 identical over 10 bases. TRBV23-1 is placed among ORFs of uncertain function. The CDR3 length is 19 residues. Germline trimming cut 11 bases from V and 5 bases from J; bases unmatched to any gene: 27. CDR3 amino acids: CAAQAPRPQVGQGRNEQYF. CDR3 nucleotide sequence: TGCGCCGCGCAAGCACCCCGACCCCAGGTGGGACAGGGGAGAAACGAGCAGTACTTC.

The CDR3 DNA is TGTGCCAGCTCACCACTAGCGGGATTAGAGACCCAGTACTTC. The encoded protein is CASSPLAGLETQYF. The chain combines TRBV18 with TRBJ2-5, with 8 bases lining up with TRBD2. This CDR3 has 14 amino acids. Germline trimming cut 1 base from V and 4 bases from J; bases unmatched to any gene: 2. Germline lookup yields CDR1 KGHSH and CDR2 LQKENI. Filled out from reference TRBV18 and TRBJ2-5, the complete variable domain reads NAGVMQNPRHLVRRRGQEARLRCSPMKGHSHVYWYRQLPEEGLKFMVYLQKENIIDESGMPKERFSAEFPKEGPSILRIQQVVRGDSAAYFCASSPLAGLETQYFGPGTRLLVL.

V usage is TRBV28 and J usage is TRBJ2-1, with 9 bases lining up with TRBD1. The CDR3 sequence is 12 residues long. With V trimmed by 5 bases and J by 9 bases, 2 bases remained unmatched. Germline V gene sequence: CDR1 MDHEN, CDR2 SYDVKM. The CDR3 bases are TGTGCCAGCAGTATGACAGGGGGTGAGCAGTTCTTC. As protein: CASSMTGGEQFF.

The chain couples TRBV19 to TRBJ1-1; 8 bases match TRBD1. CDR1 and CDR2 (germline): LNHDA, SQIVND (reference sequence). The CDR3 spans 14 residues. Trimming removed 6 bases from V and 5 bases from J; junction bases left unmatched: 8. The CDR3 DNA sequence: TGTGCCAGTAGCGGACAGGGTTCCCCTACTGAAGCTTTCTTT. Its protein is CASSGQGSPTEAFF.

The gene calls are TRBV6-1 and TRBJ2-7; the match to TRBD1 covers 8 bases. CDR3 length: 16 amino acids. CDR1 is MNHNS, CDR2 SASEGT, per germline. The ends lost 4 bases at V and 0 bases at J; junction bases unmatched: 8. The CDR3 nucleotides are TGTGCCAGCAGTGCCCTCCCAGGACAGGGCTCCTACGAGCAGTACTTC. Protein product: CASSALPGQGSYEQYF.

V usage is TRBV19 and J usage is TRBJ2-1; D is ambiguous. The V gene lost 5 bases and the J gene lost 0 bases, with 8 bases spanning the gap. The V gene's germline CDR1 is LNHDA and CDR2 SQIVND (reference sequence). The CDR3 length is 14 residues. CDR3 loop: CASSSSLSYNEQFF. CDR3 bases: TGTGCCAGTAGTTCGTCCCTCTCCTACAATGAGCAGTTCTTC.